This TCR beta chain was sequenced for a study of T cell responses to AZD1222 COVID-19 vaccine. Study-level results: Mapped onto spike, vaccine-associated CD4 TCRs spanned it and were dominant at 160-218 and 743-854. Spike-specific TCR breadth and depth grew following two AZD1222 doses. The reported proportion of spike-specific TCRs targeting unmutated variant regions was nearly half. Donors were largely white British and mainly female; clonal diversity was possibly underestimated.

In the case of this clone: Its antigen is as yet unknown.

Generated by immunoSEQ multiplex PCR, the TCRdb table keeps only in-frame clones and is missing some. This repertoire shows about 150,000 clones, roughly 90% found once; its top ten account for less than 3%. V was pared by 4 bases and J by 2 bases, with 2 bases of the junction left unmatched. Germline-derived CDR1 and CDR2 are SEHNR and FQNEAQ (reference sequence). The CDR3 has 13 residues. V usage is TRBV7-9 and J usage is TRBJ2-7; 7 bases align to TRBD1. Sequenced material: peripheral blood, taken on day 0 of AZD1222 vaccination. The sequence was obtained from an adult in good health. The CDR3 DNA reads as TGTGCCAGCAGCTCGGGACAGCCCTACGAGCAGTACTTC. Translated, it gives CASSSGQPYEQYF.